This T cell receptor beta chain emerged from a study of cytomegalovirus exposure and HLA in healthy donors. Points from the study as a whole: No immune exposure information besides CMV serostatus was available. V- and J-gene trimming of TCR beta was linked (in a later analysis) to a missense DCLRE1C variant.

The V and J ends lost 5 bases and 2 bases, in that order; junction bases with no gene match: 9. The CDR3 is made up of 16 amino acids. Germline CDR1 LNHDA, CDR2 SQIVND (reference sequence). The PCR used 60 Vbeta and 13 Jbeta primers. TCRdb's table, derived via immunoSEQ multiplex PCR, lists solely in-frame clones and lacks some. The sample records 150,000 or so clones, around 80% being singletons. About this clone: The target antigen is unknown.

The chain joins TRBV19 to TRBJ2-3; 8 bases align to TRBD1. Sequenced material: PBMCs. The TCR sequence derives from a male donor in good health and CMV-seropositive. This CDR3 reads CASSSDRGGPTDTQYF. DNA for the CDR3: TGTGCCAGTAGTTCAGACAGGGGAGGCCCCACAGATACGCAGTATTTT.